The clone carrying this TCR beta chain was counted between two and nine times. Its specificity is unknown. The germline V gene encodes CDR1 SGHDN and CDR2 FVKESK. This CDR3 comprises 16 residues. Trimming stripped 0 bases from V and 4 bases from J, with 15 bases between. RNA transcripts served as the template for amplifying TCR beta CDR3 regions. The primer set for the first-round RT-PCR of the TCR CDR3 was HTBI. TCRdb recomputed calls from the multiplex PCR reads with MiXCR, one row per CDR3 protein. The sample consists of some 700,000 distinct CDR3 sequences, roughly a sixth of them appearing once. These patients, aged 18 to 65, had recently diagnosed hyperthyroidism lasting under 2 months. Patients were excluded for uncontrolled infection, other autoimmune disease, pregnancy or lactation. This entry belongs to a study of T cells in Graves' hyperthyroidism and ophthalmopathy. Study-wide points: Most clonotypes expanded in thyroid above 0.001 were likewise present in blood. With a median lead of around 5.9 months before onset, the model predicted ophthalmopathy.

The chain uses TRBV14 and TRBJ1-1; a possible D gene is TRBD1 (5 bases). The sequenced sample was blood. The source of this sequence is a man aged 50-60 years with Graves' hyperthyroidism. Written as DNA, the CDR3 is TGTGCCAGCAGCCAAGAATGGTGGGCAGGGAGCACTGAAGCTTTCTTT. Translation gives CASSQEWWAGSTEAFF.